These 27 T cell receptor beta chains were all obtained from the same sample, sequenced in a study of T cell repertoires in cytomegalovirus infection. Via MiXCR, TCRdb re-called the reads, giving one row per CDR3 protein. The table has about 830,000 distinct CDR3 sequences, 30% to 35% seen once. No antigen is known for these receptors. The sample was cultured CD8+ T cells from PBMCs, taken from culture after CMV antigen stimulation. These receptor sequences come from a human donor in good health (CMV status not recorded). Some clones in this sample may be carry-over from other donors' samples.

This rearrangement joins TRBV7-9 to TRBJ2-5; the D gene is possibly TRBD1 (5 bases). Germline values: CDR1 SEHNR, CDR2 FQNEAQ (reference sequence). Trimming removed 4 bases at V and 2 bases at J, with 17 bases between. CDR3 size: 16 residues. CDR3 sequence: CASSYTQVLGQETQYF. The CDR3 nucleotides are TGTGCCAGCAGCTACACACAGGTTCTGGGGCAAGAGACCCAGTACTTC.

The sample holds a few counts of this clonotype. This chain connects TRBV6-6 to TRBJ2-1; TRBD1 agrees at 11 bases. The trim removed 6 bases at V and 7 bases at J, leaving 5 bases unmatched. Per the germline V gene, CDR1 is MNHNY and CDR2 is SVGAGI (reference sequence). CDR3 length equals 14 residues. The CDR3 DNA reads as TGTGCCAGCAGGGACAGGGGGCGATTAAATGAGCAGTTCTTC. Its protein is CASRDRGRLNEQFF.

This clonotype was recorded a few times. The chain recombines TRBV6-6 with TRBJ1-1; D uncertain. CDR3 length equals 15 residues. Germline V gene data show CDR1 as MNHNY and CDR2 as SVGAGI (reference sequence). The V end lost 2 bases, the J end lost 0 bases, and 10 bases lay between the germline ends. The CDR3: CASSYSLYMNTEAFF. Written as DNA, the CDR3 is TGTGCCAGCAGTTACAGCCTGTACATGAACACTGAAGCTTTCTTT.

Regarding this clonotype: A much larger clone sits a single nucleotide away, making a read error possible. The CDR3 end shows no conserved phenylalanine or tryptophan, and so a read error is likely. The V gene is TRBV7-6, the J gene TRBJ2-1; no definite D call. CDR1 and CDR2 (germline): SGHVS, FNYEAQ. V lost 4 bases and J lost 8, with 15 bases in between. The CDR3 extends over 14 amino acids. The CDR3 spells CASSSRRQVDEQFL. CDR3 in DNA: TGTGCCAGCAGCTCCCGACGGCAGGTCGATGAGCAGTTCTTA.

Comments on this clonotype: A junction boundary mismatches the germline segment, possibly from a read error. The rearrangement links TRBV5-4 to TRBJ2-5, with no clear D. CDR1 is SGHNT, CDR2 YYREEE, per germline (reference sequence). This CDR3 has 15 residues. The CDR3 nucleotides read TGTGCCAACAGCTTGCCCTTACAAGCACAGGAGACCCAGTACTTC. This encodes CANSLPLQAQETQYF. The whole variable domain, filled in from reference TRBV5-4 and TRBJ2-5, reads ETGVTQSPTHLIKTRGQQVTLRCSSQSGHNTVSWYQQALGQGPQFIFQYYREEENGRGNFPPRFSGLQFPNYSSELNVNALELDDSALYLCANSLPLQAQETQYFGPGTRLLVL.

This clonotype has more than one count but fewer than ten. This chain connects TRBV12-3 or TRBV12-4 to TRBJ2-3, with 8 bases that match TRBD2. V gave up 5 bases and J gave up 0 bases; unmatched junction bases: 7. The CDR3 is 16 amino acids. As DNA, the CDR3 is TGTGCCAGCAGTCGCACTAGCGGCCCTAGCACAGATACGCAGTATTTT. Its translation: CASSRTSGPSTDTQYF.

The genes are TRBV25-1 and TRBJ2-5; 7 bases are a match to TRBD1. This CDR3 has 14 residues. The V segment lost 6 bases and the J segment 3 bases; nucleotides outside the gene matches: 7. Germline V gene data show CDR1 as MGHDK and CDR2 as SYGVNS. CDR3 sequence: CASSEDRRKETQYF. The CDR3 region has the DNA TGTGCCAGCAGCGAGGACAGGAGGAAAGAGACCCAGTACTTC.

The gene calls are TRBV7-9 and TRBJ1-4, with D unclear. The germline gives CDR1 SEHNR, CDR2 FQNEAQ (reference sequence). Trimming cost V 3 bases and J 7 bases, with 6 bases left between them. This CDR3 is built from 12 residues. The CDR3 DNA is TGTGCCAGCAGCTTCAAGGGTGAAAAACTGTTTTTT. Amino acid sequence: CASSFKGEKLFF.

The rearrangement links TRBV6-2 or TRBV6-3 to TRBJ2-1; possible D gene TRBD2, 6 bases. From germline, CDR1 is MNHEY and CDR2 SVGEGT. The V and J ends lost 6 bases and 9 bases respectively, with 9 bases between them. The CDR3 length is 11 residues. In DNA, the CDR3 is TGTGCCAGCAGCTACGGGAGTGAGCAGTTCTTC. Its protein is CASSYGSEQFF.

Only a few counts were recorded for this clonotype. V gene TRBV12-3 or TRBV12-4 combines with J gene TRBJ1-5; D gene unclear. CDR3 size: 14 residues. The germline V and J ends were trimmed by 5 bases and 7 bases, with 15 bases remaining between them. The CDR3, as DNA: TGTGCCAGCAGTCCATGGGAGGCCGTACAGCCCCAGCATTTT. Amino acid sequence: CASSPWEAVQPQHF.

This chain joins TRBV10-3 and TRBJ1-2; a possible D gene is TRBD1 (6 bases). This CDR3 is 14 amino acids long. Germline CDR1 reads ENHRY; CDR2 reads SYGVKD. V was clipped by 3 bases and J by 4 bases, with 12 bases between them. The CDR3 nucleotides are TGTGCCATCAGTGACACGGGACAACTCTATGGCTACACCTTC. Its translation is CAISDTGQLYGYTF.

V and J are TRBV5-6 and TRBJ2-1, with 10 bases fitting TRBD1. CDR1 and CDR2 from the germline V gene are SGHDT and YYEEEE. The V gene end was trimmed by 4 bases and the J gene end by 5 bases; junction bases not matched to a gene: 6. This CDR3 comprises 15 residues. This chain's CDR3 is CASSGPGQGHNEQFF. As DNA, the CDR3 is TGTGCCAGCAGCGGGCCGGGACAGGGGCACAATGAGCAGTTCTTC.

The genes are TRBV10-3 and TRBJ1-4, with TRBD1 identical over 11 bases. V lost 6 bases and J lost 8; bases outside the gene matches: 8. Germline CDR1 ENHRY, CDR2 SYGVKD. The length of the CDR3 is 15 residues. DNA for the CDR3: TGTGCCATCAGGCTCGGACAGGGGGCAGGGGAAAAACTGTTTTTT. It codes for CAIRLGQGAGEKLFF.

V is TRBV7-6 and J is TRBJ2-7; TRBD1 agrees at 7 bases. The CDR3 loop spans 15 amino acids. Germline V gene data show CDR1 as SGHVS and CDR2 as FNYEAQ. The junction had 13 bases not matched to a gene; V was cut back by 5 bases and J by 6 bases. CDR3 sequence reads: CASSDSGTADSEQYF. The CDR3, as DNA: TGTGCCAGCAGCGACTCCGGGACAGCGGATAGCGAGCAGTACTTC.

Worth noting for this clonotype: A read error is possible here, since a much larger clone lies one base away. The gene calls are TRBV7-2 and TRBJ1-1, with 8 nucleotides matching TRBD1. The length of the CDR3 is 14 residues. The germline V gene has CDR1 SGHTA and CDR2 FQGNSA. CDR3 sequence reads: CSSSLTGGVTEAFF. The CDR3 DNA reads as TGTTCCAGCAGTCTCACAGGGGGGGTCACTGAAGCTTTCTTT.

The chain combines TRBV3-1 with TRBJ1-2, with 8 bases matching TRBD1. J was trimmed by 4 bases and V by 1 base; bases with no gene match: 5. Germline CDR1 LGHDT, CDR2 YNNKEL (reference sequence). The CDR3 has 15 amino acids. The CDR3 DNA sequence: TGTGCCAGCAGCCAAGCCGGGACAGGCGTCTATGGCTACACCTTC. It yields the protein CASSQAGTGVYGYTF.

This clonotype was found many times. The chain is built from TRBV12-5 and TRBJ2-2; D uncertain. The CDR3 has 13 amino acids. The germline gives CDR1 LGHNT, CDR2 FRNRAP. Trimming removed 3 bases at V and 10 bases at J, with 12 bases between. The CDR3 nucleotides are TGTGCTAGTGGTTTCACCTCCTCCGCGGAGCTGTTTTTT. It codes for CASGFTSSAELFF.

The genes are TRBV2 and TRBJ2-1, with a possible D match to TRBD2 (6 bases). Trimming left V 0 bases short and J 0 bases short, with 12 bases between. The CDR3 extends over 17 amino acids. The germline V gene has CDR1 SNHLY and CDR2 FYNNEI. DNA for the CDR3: TGTGCCAGCAGTGAAGCCATTGGGGGGAGCTCCTACAATGAGCAGTTCTTC. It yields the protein CASSEAIGGSSYNEQFF.

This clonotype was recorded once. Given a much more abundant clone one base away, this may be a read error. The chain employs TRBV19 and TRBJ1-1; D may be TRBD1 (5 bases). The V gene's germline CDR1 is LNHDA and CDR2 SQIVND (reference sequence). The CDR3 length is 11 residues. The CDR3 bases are TGTACCAGTAGTACCAGGGCGGAAGCTTTCTTT. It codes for CTSSTRAEAFF. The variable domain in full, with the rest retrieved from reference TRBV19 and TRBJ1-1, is DGGITQSPKYLFRKEGQNVTLSCEQNLNHDAMYWYRQDPGQGLRLIYYSQIVNDFQKGDIAEGYSVSREKKESFPLTVTSAQKNPTAFYLCTSSTRAEAFFGQGTRLTVV.

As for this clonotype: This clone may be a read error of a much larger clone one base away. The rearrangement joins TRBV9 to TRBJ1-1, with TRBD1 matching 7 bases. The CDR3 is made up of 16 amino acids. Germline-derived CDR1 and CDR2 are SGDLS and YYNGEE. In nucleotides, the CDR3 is TGTGCCAACAGCTCAAAACCGACAGGGACGAACACTGAAGCTTTCTTT. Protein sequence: CANSSKPTGTNTEAFF.

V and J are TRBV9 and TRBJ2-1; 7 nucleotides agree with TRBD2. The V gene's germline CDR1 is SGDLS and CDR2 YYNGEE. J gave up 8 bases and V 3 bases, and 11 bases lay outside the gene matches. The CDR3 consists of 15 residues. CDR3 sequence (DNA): TGTGCCAGCAGCGAGTGGGGCGGGGGATTGGATGAGCAGTTCTTC. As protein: CASSEWGGGLDEQFF.

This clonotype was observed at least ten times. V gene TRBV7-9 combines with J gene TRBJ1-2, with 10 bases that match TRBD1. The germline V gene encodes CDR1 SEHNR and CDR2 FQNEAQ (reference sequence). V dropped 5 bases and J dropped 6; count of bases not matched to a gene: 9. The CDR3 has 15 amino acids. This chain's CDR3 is CASSPSGGQGNGYTF. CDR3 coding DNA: TGTGCCAGCAGCCCCTCCGGGGGACAGGGGAATGGCTACACCTTC.

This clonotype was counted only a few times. DNA of the CDR3: TGTGCCAGCAGCTTGAAAGGGAGGGATGGCTACACCTTC. The encoded protein is CASSLKGRDGYTF. This rearrangement joins TRBV11-2 to TRBJ1-2, with D hard to call. With 3 bases removed from V and 6 bases from J, the gap between germline ends came to 11 bases. The length of the CDR3 is 13 residues. The germline V gene encodes CDR1 SGHAT and CDR2 FQNNGV.

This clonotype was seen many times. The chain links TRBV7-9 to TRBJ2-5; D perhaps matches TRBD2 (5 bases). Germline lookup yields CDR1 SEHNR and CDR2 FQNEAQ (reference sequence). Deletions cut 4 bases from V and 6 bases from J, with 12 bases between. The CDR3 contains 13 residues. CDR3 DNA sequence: TGTGCCAGCAGCTCCCCCGGGGAGAAGACCCAGTACTTC. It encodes CASSSPGEKTQYF.

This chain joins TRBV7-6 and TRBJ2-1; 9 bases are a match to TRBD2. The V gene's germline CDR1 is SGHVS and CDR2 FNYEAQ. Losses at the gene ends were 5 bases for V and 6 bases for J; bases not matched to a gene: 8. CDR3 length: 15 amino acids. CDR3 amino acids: CASSRTKAGGNEQFF. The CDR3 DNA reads TGTGCCAGCAGCCGGACTAAAGCGGGGGGCAATGAGCAGTTCTTC.

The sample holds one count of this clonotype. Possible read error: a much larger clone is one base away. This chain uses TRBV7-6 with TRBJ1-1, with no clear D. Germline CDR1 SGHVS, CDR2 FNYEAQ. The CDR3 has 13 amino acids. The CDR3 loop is CANSLGQVTEAFF. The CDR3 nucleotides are TGTGCCAACAGCTTAGGGCAGGTTACTGAAGCTTTCTTT.

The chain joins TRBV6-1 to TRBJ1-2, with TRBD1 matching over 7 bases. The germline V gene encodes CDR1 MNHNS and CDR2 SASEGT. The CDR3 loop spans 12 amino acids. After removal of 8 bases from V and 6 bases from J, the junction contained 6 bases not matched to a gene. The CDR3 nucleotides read TGTGCCAGCCAAGGGGGCATTGATGGCTACACCTTC. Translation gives CASQGGIDGYTF.